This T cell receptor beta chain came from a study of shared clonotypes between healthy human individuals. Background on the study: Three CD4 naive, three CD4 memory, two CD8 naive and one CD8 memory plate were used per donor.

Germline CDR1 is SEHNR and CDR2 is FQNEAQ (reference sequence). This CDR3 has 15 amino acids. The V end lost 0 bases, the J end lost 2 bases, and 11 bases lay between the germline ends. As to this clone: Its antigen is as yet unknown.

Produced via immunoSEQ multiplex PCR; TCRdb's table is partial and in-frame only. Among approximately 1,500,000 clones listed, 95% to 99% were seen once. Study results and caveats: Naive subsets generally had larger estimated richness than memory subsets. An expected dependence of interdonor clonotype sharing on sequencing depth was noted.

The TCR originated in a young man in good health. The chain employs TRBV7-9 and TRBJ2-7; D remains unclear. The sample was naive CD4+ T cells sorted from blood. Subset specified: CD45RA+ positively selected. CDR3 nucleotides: TGTGCCAGCAGCTTAGCCTCTAGGATTACCTACGAGCAGTACTTC. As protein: CASSLASRITYEQYF.